The 10 T cell receptor beta chains in this list originate from one sample, sequenced in a study of OX40 agonist ivuxolimab in advanced cancers. Receptor amplification or capture employed the immunoSEQ multiplex PCR assay. Drawn from immuneACCESS, this table holds only the in-frame rearrangements with V and J called that TCRdb kept. Clones are partly lost; checked studies trace under half to an unresolved V gene and leave the rest unexplained. The sample contains roughly 65,000 clones, around 90% of them found a single time. More than 9% of the sample is taken by the ten largest. This sample comprised CD4+ or CD8+ T cells sorted from blood, obtained in a trial of the OX40 agonist ivuxolimab. Every receptor here comes from an adult with an advanced solid tumor such as melanoma, head and neck, liver or kidney cancer.

The rearrangement uses TRBV29-1 and TRBJ2-1; TRBD2 aligns across 8 bases. CDR1 and CDR2 from the germline V gene are SQVTM and ANQGSEA. Unmatched junction bases numbered 4, after V lost 0 bases and J lost 3 bases. The CDR3 has 15 amino acids. In nucleotides, the CDR3 is TGCAGCGTTGAAGATGGAGCGGGAGTCTACAATGAGCAGTTCTTC. Encoded protein: CSVEDGAGVYNEQFF.

The rearrangement links TRBV7-2 to TRBJ2-2; D may be TRBD2 (6 bases). The CDR3 extends over 14 amino acids. V was clipped by 2 bases and J by 9 bases, with 13 bases between them. Germline lookup yields CDR1 SGHTA and CDR2 FQGNSA. The CDR3 loop is CASSLSGGVWELFF. The DNA for the CDR3 is TGTGCCAGCAGCTTATCAGGCGGGGTTTGGGAGCTGTTTTTT.

The chain couples TRBV6-5 to TRBJ2-4; D gene unclear. Trimming shortened V by 0 bases and J by 0 bases, and 6 bases separated the two germline ends. Germline CDR1 is MNHEY and CDR2 is SVGAGI. This CDR3 has 15 residues. DNA of the CDR3: TGTGCCAGCAGTTACTCTTCCTTAGCCAAAAACATTCAGTACTTC. As protein: CASSYSSLAKNIQYF.

The chain uses TRBV29-1 and TRBJ2-7; 11 nucleotides agree with TRBD2. V was pared by 1 base and J by 2 bases, with 4 bases of the junction left unmatched. There are 15 residues in the CDR3. Germline loops: CDR1 SQVTM, CDR2 ANQGSEA. The CDR3 sequence: CSVEGTSGSPYEQYF. The CDR3 coding sequence is TGCAGCGTTGAAGGAACTAGCGGGAGCCCCTACGAGCAGTACTTC.

On this clone itself: This specimen includes other DNA sequences encoding the same CDR3. The chain uses TRBV7-9 and TRBJ2-7, with D unresolved. Germline loops: CDR1 SEHNR, CDR2 FQNEAQ (reference sequence). The CDR3 contains 11 residues. Trimming took off 0 bases at V and 6 bases at J, with 3 bases between the two ends. In DNA form, the CDR3 reads TGTGCCAGCAGCTTAGCAGTCGAGCAGTACTTC. Protein sequence: CASSLAVEQYF.

V usage is TRBV18 and J usage is TRBJ2-7; TRBD1 or TRBD2 may be the D gene (5 bases each). This CDR3 region has 12 residues. V lost 1 base, J lost 6 bases, and 7 bases lay in between. Germline V gene data show CDR1 as KGHSH and CDR2 as LQKENI. CDR3 coding DNA: TGTGCCAGCTCACCACAGGGACCCGAGCAGTACTTC. It translates to CASSPQGPEQYF.

The J gene is TRBJ2-7, the V gene TRBV7-9, with 8 nucleotides matching TRBD1. Germline CDR1 and CDR2: SEHNR and FQNEAQ (reference sequence). The ends lost 5 bases at V and 1 base at J; junction bases unmatched: 4. CDR3 length equals 14 residues. The CDR3 nucleotides are TGTGCCAGCAGCCCCGGGACAGGATCCTACGAGCAGTACTTC. As protein: CASSPGTGSYEQYF. Together with reference TRBV7-9 and TRBJ2-7, the CDR3 gives the full variable domain: DTGVSQNPRHKITKRGQNVTFRCDPISEHNRLYWYRQTLGQGPEFLTYFQNEAQLEKSRLLSDRFSAERPKGSFSTLEIQRTEQGDSAMYLCASSPGTGSYEQYFGPGTRLTVT.

This rearrangement joins TRBV6-5 to TRBJ1-4, with 8 bases that match TRBD1. After removal of 6 bases from V and 7 bases from J, the junction contained 7 bases not matched to a gene. The germline gives CDR1 MNHEY, CDR2 SVGAGI. CDR3 size: 14 residues. Here the CDR3 DNA reads TGTGCCAGCAGAAGGACAGGGTGGGCTGAAAAACTGTTTTTT. Its translation is CASRRTGWAEKLFF.

The chain carries TRBV5-1 and TRBJ1-4; TRBD1 is a possible D gene (5 bases). This CDR3 is 15 amino acids long. In germline, CDR1 is SGHRS, CDR2 YFSETQ. Trimming removed 2 bases at V and 8 bases at J, with 16 bases between. The CDR3 DNA sequence: TGCGCCAGCAGCTTCACAGGAGGGAAACTGGAAAAACTGTTTTTT. It specifies CASSFTGGKLEKLFF. The entire variable domain, with the rest obtained from reference TRBV5-1 and TRBJ1-4, is as follows: KAGVTQTPRYLIKTRGQQVTLSCSPISGHRSVSWYQQTPGQGLQFLFEYFSETQRNKGNFPGRFSGRQFSNSRSEMNVSTLELGDSALYLCASSFTGGKLEKLFFGSGTQLSVL.

The gene calls are TRBV5-1 and TRBJ1-2; possibly TRBD1 for D (5 bases). This CDR3 has 18 amino acids. The V end lost 5 bases, the J end lost 3 bases, and 26 bases lay between the germline ends. Germline CDR1 and CDR2: SGHRS and YFSETQ. Written as DNA, the CDR3 is TGCGCCAGCAGTTGGGGGATATCAGCTACCCGACTAGACTATGGCTACACCTTC. Protein: CASSWGISATRLDYGYTF.